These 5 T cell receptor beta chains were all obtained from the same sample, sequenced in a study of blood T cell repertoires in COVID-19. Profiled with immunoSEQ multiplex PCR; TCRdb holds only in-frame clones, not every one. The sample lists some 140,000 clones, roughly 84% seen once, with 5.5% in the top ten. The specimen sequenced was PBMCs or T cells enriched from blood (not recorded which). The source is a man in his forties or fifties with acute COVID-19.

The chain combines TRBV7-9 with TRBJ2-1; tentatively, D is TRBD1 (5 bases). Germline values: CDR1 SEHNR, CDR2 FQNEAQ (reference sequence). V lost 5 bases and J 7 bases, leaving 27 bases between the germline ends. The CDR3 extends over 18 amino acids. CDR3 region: CASSHGVSVGQGSNEQFF. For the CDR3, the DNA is TGTGCCAGCAGCCATGGGGTTTCGGTTGGTCAGGGTAGTAATGAGCAGTTCTTC.

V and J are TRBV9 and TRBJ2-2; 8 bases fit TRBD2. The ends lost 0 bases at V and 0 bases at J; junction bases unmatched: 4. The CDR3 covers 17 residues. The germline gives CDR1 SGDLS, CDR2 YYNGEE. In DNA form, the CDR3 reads TGTGCCAGCAGCGTAGGTAGCGGGACTTCGAACACCGGGGAGCTGTTTTTT. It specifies CASSVGSGTSNTGELFF.

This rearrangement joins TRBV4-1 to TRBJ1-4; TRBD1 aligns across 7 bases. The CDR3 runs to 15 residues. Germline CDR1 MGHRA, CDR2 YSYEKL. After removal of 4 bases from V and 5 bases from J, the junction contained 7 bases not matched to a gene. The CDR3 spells CASSPPAGGNEKLFF. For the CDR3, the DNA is TGCGCCAGCAGCCCCCCAGCAGGGGGAAATGAAAAACTGTTTTTT.

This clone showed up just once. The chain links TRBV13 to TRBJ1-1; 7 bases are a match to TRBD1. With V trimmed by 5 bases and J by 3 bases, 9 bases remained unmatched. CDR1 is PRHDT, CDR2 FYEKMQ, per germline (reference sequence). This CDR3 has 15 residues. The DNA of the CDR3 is TGTGCCAGCAGCAAAGGGACAGCTGAGGACACTGAAGCTTTCTTT. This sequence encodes CASSKGTAEDTEAFF.

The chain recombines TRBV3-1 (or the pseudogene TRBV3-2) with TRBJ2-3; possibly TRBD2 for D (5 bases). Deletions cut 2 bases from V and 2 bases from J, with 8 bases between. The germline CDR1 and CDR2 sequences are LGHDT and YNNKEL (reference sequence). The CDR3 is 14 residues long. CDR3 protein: CASSQRTPTDTQYF. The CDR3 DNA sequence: TGTGCCAGCAGCCAAAGGACTCCCACAGATACGCAGTATTTT.